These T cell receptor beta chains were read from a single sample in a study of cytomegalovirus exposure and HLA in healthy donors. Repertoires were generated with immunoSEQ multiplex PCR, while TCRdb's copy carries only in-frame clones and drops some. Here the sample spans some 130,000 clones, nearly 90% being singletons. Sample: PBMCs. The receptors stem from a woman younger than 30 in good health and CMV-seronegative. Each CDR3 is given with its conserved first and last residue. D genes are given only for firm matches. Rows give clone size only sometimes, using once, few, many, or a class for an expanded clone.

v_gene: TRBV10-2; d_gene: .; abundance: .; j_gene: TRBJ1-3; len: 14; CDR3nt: TGCGCCAGCAGTGGGGTTCAGGATGGAAACACCATATATTTT; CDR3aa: CASSGVQDGNTIYF
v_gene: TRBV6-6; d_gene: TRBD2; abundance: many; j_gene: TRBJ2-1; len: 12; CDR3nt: TGTGCCAGCAGTTACCGGGGGGATGAGCAGTTCTTC; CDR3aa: CASSYRGDEQFF
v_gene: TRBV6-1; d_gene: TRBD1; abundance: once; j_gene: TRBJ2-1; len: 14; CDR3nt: TGTGCCAGCATATTAACAGGGGTTAACAATGAGCAGTTCTTC; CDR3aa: CASILTGVNNEQFF
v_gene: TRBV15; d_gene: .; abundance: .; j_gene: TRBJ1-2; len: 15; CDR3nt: TGTGCCACCAGCAGAGATTTGGGGGGGACCTATGGCTACACCTTC; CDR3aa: CATSRDLGGTYGYTF
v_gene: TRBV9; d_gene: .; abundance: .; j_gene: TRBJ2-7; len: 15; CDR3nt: TGTGCCAGCAGCCCTATCCCGGAGGCTACCTACGAGCAGTACTTC; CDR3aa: CASSPIPEATYEQYF
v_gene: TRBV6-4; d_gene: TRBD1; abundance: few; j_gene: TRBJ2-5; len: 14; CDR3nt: TGTGCCAGCAGTCCCGGGACAGGTCAAGAGACCCAGTACTTC; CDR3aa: CASSPGTGQETQYF
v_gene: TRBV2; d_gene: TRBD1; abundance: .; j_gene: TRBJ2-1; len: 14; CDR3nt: TGTGCCAGCACCACACAGGGGAGTTACAATGAGCAGTTCTTC; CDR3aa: CASTTQGSYNEQFF
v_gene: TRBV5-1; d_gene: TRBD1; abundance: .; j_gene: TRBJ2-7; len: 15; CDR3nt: TGCGCCAGCAGCCCGGCCGACAGGGGGCCGGGTGAGCAGTACTTC; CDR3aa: CASSPADRGPGEQYF
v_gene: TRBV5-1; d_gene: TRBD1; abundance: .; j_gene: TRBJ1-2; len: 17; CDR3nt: TGCGCCAGCAGCTTCTTGACAGGGGGTCAGGGGGACTATGGCTACACCTTC; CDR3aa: CASSFLTGGQGDYGYTF
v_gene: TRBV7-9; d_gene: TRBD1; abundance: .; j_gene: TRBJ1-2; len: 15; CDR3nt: TGTGCCAGCAGCTTAACCGGGACAGAGTCCTATGGCTACACCTTC; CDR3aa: CASSLTGTESYGYTF
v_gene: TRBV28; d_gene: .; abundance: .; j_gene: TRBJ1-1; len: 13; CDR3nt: TGTGCCAGCAGACCTTCGGGGTTTGGTGAAGCTTTCTTT; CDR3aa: CASRPSGFGEAFF
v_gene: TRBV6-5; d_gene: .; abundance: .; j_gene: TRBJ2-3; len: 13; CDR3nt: TGTGCCAGCAGTTACTCGGCGCGGGATACGCAGTATTTT; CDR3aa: CASSYSARDTQYF
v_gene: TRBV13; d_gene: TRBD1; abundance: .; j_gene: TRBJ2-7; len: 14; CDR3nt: TGTGCCAGCAGCCACATCGTACAGGGGGCCGAGCAGTACTTC; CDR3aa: CASSHIVQGAEQYF
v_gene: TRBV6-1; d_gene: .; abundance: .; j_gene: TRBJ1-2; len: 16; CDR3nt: TGTGCCAGCAGTGAAGCCGGGGCAGGGAGGTGGTATGGCTACACCTTC; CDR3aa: CASSEAGAGRWYGYTF
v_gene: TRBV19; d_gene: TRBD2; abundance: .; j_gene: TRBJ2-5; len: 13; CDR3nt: TGTGCCACCCCAGAGGGCGGGAGGGAGACCCAGTACTTC; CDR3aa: CATPEGGRETQYF
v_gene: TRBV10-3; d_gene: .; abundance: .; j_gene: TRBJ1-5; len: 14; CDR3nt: TGTGCCATCAGTGAGTCCTTGGAGAATCAGCCCCAGCATTTT; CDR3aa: CAISESLENQPQHF
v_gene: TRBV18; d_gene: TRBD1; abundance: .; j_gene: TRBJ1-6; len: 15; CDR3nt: TGTGCCAGCTCACCGTTGGGCAGGGGGCCTTCACCCCTCCACTTT; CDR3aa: CASSPLGRGPSPLHF
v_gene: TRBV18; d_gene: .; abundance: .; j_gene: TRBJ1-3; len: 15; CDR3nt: TGTGCCAGCTCACCCGGGACAACAGCTGGAAACACCATATATTTT; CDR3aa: CASSPGTTAGNTIYF
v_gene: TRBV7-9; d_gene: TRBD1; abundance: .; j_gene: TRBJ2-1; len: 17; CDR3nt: TGTGCCAGCAGCCCACCGAGGACAGGGGCGGTTCGTTATGAGCAGTTCTTC; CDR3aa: CASSPPRTGAVRYEQFF
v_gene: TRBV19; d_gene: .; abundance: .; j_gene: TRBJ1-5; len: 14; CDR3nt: TGTGCCAGTAGTATCGTTGGGGGAGGTCAGCCCCAGCATTTT; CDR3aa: CASSIVGGGQPQHF
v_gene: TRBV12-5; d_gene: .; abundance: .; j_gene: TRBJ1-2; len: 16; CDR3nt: TGTGCTAGTGGTTTGAAGACCGGACAATTGAACTATGGCTACACCTTC; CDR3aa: CASGLKTGQLNYGYTF
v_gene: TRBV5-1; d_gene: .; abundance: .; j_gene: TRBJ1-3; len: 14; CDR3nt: TGCGCCAGCAGCTTGGCCGTGGCTTCGAACACCATATATTTT; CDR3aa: CASSLAVASNTIYF
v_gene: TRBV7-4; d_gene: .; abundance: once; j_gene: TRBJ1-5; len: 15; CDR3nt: TGTGCCAGCAGCTTAGTAGGGGTACCCAATCAGCCCCAGCATTTT; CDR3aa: CASSLVGVPNQPQHF
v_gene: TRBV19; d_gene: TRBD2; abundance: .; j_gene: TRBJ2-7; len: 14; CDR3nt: TGTGCCAGTAGTATGACTAGCGGGGTCTTCGAGCAGTACTTC; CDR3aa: CASSMTSGVFEQYF
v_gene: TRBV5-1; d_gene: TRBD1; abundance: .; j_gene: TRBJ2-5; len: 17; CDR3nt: TGCGCCAGCAGCTTGGGCGGGACAGGGCTCCCTCAAGAGACCCAGTACTTC; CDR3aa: CASSLGGTGLPQETQYF
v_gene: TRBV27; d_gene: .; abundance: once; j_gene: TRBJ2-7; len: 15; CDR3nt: TGTGCCAGCAGTCCACGACGGACCCGGGACTACGAGCAGTACTTC; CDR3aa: CASSPRRTRDYEQYF
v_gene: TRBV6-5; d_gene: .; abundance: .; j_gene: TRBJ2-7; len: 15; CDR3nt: TGTGCCAGCAGCCGACTTCGAGAAGCCTTGTACGAGCAGTACTTC; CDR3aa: CASSRLREALYEQYF
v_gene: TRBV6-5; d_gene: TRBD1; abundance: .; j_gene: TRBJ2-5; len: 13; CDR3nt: TGTGCCAGCAGTACAGGGGGTTTGGAGACCCAGTACTTC; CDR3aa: CASSTGGLETQYF
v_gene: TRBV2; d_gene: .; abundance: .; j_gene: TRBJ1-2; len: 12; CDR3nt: TGTGCCAGCAGCCCCCAGAATTATGGCTACACCTTC; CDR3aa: CASSPQNYGYTF
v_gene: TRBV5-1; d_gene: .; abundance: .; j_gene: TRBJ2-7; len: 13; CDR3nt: TGCGCCAGCAGCTTGGTAGCCGACTACGAGCAGTACTTC; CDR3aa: CASSLVADYEQYF
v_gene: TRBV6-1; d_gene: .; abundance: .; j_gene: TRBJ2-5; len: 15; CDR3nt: TGTGCCAGCAGTGAAGTCGGCGGGGGCAAAGAGACCCAGTACTTC; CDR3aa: CASSEVGGGKETQYF
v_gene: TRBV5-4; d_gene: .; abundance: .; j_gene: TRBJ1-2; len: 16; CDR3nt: TGTGCCAGCAGCTTGTTTTCCTCGTACCAGGGCTATGGCTACACCTTC; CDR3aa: CASSLFSSYQGYGYTF
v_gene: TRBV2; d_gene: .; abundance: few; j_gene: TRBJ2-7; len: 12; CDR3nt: TGTGCCAGCAGTGAACAGGGATACGAGCAGTACTTC; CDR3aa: CASSEQGYEQYF
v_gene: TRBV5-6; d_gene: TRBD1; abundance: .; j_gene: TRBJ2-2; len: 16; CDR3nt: TGTGCCAGCAGCCAACGACAGGGGGCTGACACCGGGGAGCTGTTTTTT; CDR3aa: CASSQRQGADTGELFF
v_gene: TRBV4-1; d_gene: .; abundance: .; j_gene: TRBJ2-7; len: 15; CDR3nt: TGCGCCAGCAGCCAAGGGATGACAGACTCCTACGAGCAGTACTTC; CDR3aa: CASSQGMTDSYEQYF
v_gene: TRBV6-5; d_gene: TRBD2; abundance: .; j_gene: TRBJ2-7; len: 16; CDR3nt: TGTGCCAGCAGTTACTTGGCCCCGGGGGGTTTATACGAGCAGTACTTC; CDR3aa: CASSYLAPGGLYEQYF
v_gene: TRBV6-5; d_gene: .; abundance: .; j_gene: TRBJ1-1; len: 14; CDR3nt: TGTGCCAGCAGTTACGATCCAGGGAGGACTGAAGCTTTCTTT; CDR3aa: CASSYDPGRTEAFF
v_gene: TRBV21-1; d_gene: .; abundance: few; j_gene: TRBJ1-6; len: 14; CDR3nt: TGTGCCAGCCGACAGGCCTCAAGGAATTCACCCCTCCACTTT; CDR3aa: CASRQASRNSPLHF
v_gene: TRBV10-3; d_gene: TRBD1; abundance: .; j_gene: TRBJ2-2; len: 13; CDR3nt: TGTGCCGTTAGCCGGGACAGGGACGGGGAGCTGTTTTTT; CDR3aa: CAVSRDRDGELFF
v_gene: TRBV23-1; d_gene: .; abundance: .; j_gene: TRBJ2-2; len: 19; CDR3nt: TGCGCCAGCAGTCAATCTCGGTTACAAGGAGTTCAAGGTACCGGGGAGCTGTTTTTT; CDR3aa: CASSQSRLQGVQGTGELFF
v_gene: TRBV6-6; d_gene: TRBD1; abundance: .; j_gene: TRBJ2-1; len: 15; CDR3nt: TGTGCCAGCAGCAACAGGGGTACCAAGTTAGATGAGCAGTTCTTC; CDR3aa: CASSNRGTKLDEQFF